This TCR beta chain was recorded in a study of vaccination effects on CD4 cells after COVID-19. The CDR3 is 13 residues long. With 6 bases removed from V and 5 bases from J, the gap between germline ends came to 13 bases. Germline V gives CDR1 MNHEY, CDR2 SMNVEV (reference sequence). Isolation of CD4+ T cells took place after 10 days of culture. The cohort was immunized with two doses of either the BNT162b2 or mRNA-1273 vaccine. To note about this clone: What it recognizes is unknown.

Sequenced by immunoSEQ multiplex PCR; TCRdb stores in-frame clones only, minus some. The sample has more than 60,000 clones, around 70% seen once. The V gene is TRBV27, the J gene TRBJ1-1, with D perhaps matching TRBD1 (5 bases). The sample was CD4+ T cells from PBMCs cultured without peptide, taken after COVID-19 vaccination. This clonotype was sampled from a human donor who received a COVID-19 vaccine. Here the CDR3 reads CASSGREGTEAFF. The CDR3 DNA is TGTGCCAGCAGCGGTAGGGAGGGGACTGAAGCTTTCTTT.